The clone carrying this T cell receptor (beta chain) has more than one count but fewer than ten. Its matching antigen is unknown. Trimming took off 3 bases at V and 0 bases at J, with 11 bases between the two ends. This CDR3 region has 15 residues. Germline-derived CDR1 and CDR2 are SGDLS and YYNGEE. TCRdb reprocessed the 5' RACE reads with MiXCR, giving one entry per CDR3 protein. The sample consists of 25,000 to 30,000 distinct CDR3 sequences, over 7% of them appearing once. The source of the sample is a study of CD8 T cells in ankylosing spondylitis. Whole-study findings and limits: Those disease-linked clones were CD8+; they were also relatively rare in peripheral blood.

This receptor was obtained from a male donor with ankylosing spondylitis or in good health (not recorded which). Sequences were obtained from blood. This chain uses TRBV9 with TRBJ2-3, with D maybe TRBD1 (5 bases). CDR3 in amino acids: CASSADAGSTDTQYF. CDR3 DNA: TGTGCCAGCAGCGCGGATGCAGGGAGCACAGATACGCAGTATTTT.